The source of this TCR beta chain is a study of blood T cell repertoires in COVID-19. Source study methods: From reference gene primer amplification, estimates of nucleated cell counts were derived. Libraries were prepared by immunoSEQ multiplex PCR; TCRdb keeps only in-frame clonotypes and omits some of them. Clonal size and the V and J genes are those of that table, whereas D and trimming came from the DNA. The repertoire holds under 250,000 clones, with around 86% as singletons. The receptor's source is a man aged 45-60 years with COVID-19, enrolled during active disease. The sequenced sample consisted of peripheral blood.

Here the CDR3 reads CASKRVVTGTPEKLFF. In DNA form, the CDR3 reads TGTGCCAGTAAGCGGGTAGTGACCGGGACCCCGGAAAAACTGTTTTTT. V gene TRBV19 combines with J gene TRBJ1-4, with a weak D call TRBD1 (5 bases). Trimming took off 7 bases at V and 8 bases at J, with 23 bases between the two ends. CDR1 is LNHDA and CDR2 is SQIVND in the germline V gene (reference sequence). This CDR3 is 16 amino acids long.